One sample yielded the 28 T cell receptor beta chains listed below, sequenced in a study of T-cell memory formation after mild COVID-19. TCRdb reprocessed the 5' RACE reads with MiXCR, giving one entry per CDR3 protein. The sample holds around 320,000 distinct CDR3 sequences, under 30% seen once. Sequenced material: PBMCs or a T cell subset sorted from them (not recorded which). These receptors all stem from an adult woman who had mild COVID-19 (a few samples of this study predate the infection). Cell type and time point are not known.

In this sample, this clonotype turned up a few times. The V gene is TRBV3-1, the J gene TRBJ1-5, with D perhaps matching TRBD1 (5 bases). The CDR3 loop spans 15 amino acids. From germline, CDR1 is LGHDT and CDR2 YNNKEL (reference sequence). V lost 6 bases, J lost 0 bases, and 12 bases lay in between. The CDR3 sequence is CASSLRGVSNQPQHF. The CDR3, as DNA: TGTGCCAGCAGTTTACGGGGGGTTAGCAATCAGCCCCAGCATTTT. Full variable domain (missing parts from reference TRBV3-1 and TRBJ1-5): DTAVSQTPKYLVTQMGNDKSIKCEQNLGHDTMYWYKQDSKKFLKIMFSYNNKELIINETVPNRFSPKSPDKAHLNLHINSLELGDSAVYFCASSLRGVSNQPQHFGDGTRLSIL.

The sample holds many counts of this clonotype. V gene TRBV6-5 combines with J gene TRBJ2-7; no definite D call. This CDR3 contains 11 residues. Trimming took 4 bases from V and 3 from J, leaving 4 bases between them. Germline assignment: CDR1 MNHEY and CDR2 SVGAGI. The CDR3 reads CASSSLYEQYF. DNA for the CDR3: TGTGCCAGCAGTTCTCTCTACGAGCAGTACTTC.

The chain links TRBV29-1 to TRBJ2-1; tentatively, D is TRBD2 (6 bases). The length of the CDR3 is 13 residues. V was clipped by 4 bases and J by 8 bases, with 15 bases between them. Germline CDR1 SQVTM, CDR2 ANQGSEA. CDR3 residues: CSVVLPGVHEQFF. The CDR3, as DNA: TGCAGCGTTGTCCTCCCGGGAGTCCATGAGCAGTTCTTC.

The chain carries TRBV24-1 and TRBJ2-1, with 7 bases that match TRBD2. Germline trimming cut 6 bases from V and 2 bases from J; bases unmatched to any gene: 9. Germline V CDR1 and CDR2: KGHDR, SFDVKD. This CDR3 has 16 residues. CDR3 in DNA: TGTGCCACCAGTCGAGACGCAGCGGGGACCTACAATGAGCAGTTCTTC. Translating it yields CATSRDAAGTYNEQFF.

The J gene is TRBJ2-5, the V gene TRBV20-1; 10 bases match TRBD1. The CDR3 totals 16 residues. V dropped 1 base and J dropped 4; count of bases not matched to a gene: 9. Germline CDR1 and CDR2: DFQATT and SNEGSKA (reference sequence). DNA for the CDR3: TGCAGTGCTAGAGTATTACCGGGACAGGGGTCAGAGACCCAGTACTTC. It yields the protein CSARVLPGQGSETQYF.

V and J are TRBV7-9 and TRBJ2-1, with D possibly matching TRBD1 (9 bases). The CDR3 runs 23 residues. CDR1 is SEHNR, CDR2 FQNEAQ, per germline (reference sequence). V dropped 5 bases and J dropped 4 bases, with 39 bases sitting between them. In DNA form, the CDR3 reads TGTGCCAGCAGCGCGCTCCGGGACAGGGCGATGTTCGGGCGGGGGGCCCCTTACAATGAGCAGTTCTTC. Its translation is CASSALRDRAMFGRGAPYNEQFF.

The J gene is TRBJ2-1, the V gene TRBV24-1; D ambiguous. The ends were cut back, 1 base at V and 10 bases at J, with 13 bases in the middle. This CDR3 has 14 amino acids. CDR1 is KGHDR, CDR2 SFDVKD, per germline. For the CDR3, the DNA is TGTGCCACCAGTGATTTCGACTTCGGACGGGAGCAGTTCTTC. Amino acid sequence: CATSDFDFGREQFF.

A few counts support this clonotype. V is TRBV20-1 and J is TRBJ1-2; TRBD1 agrees at 8 bases. The CDR3 spans 11 residues. With 6 bases clipped from V and 6 bases from J, the junction kept 3 bases outside the gene matches. CDR1 and CDR2 (germline): DFQATT, SNEGSKA (reference sequence). The CDR3 nucleotides are TGCAGTGCGGAGGACAGGGATGGCTACACCTTC. This sequence encodes CSAEDRDGYTF.

Only a few counts were recorded for this clonotype. The chain employs TRBV12-3 or TRBV12-4 and TRBJ2-3; D gene uncertain. This CDR3 region has 16 residues. V lost 4 bases, J lost 3 bases, and 17 bases lay in between. The CDR3 loop reads CASSSPAVVGTDTQYF. The CDR3 coding sequence is TGTGCCAGCAGTTCACCCGCAGTCGTGGGAACAGATACGCAGTATTTT.

DNA of the CDR3: TGTGCCAGCAGACCCAGGGACTCCAAAGAGACCCAGTACTTC. This encodes CASRPRDSKETQYF. The chain is built from TRBV6-5 and TRBJ2-5; TRBD2 might be the D (6 bases). The CDR3 is made up of 14 amino acids. Trimming stripped 6 bases from V and 3 bases from J, with 14 bases between. The V gene's germline CDR1 is MNHEY and CDR2 SVGAGI.

The chain employs TRBV5-5 and TRBJ2-7, with D tentatively TRBD2 (6 bases). This CDR3 comprises 15 residues. Germline V gives CDR1 SGHKS, CDR2 YYEKEE (reference sequence). V lost 0 bases and J 0 bases, leaving 10 bases between the germline ends. The CDR3 region is CASSLEDGSSYEQYF. DNA for the CDR3: TGTGCCAGCAGCTTGGAGGACGGGAGCTCCTACGAGCAGTACTTC.

V is TRBV12-3 or TRBV12-4 and J is TRBJ1-3; D is undetermined. V lost 6 bases, J lost 0 bases, and 6 bases lay in between. This CDR3 comprises 13 residues. The CDR3 is CASRAPSGNTIYF. In nucleotides, the CDR3 is TGTGCCAGCAGGGCCCCCTCTGGAAACACCATATATTTT.

This clonotype was seen a handful of times. The genes are TRBV7-9 and TRBJ2-2, with TRBD1 as a possible D gene (5 bases). The V end lost 2 bases, the J end lost 6 bases, and 13 bases lay between the germline ends. There are 15 residues in the CDR3. Germline CDR1 SEHNR, CDR2 FQNEAQ (reference sequence). CDR3 region: CASSLSGAMAGELFF. The CDR3 region has the DNA TGTGCCAGCAGCTTATCTGGGGCGATGGCCGGGGAGCTGTTTTTT.

The chain employs TRBV30 and TRBJ2-1; perhaps TRBD1 as D (6 bases). The V end lost 1 base, the J end lost 7 bases, and 17 bases lay between the germline ends. Per germline, CDR1 GTSNPN and CDR2 SVGIG (reference sequence). There are 15 residues in the CDR3. The CDR3 sequence: CAWSERANRANEQFF. Here the CDR3 DNA reads TGTGCCTGGAGTGAACGGGCGAACAGGGCTAATGAGCAGTTCTTC.

V gene TRBV29-1 combines with J gene TRBJ1-1; D may be TRBD1 (5 bases). Germline V CDR1 and CDR2: SQVTM, ANQGSEA. Trimming left V 6 bases short and J 3 bases short, with 14 bases between. This CDR3 spans 13 amino acids. The CDR3 reads CSVLGTDYTEAFF. The CDR3 bases are TGCAGCGTCCTGGGGACGGACTACACTGAAGCTTTCTTT.

The V call is TRBV5-1, the J call TRBJ2-7; tentative D call: TRBD2 (5 bases). Germline CDR1 reads SGHRS; CDR2 reads YFSETQ. The ends were cut back, 1 base at V and 3 bases at J, with 14 bases in the middle. The CDR3 runs to 15 residues. The DNA for the CDR3 is TGCGCCAGCAGCTTGAGTCGACCCGAGGGCTACGAGCAGTACTTC. Translating it yields CASSLSRPEGYEQYF. Drawing the rest from reference TRBV5-1 and TRBJ2-7, the complete variable domain is KAGVTQTPRYLIKTRGQQVTLSCSPISGHRSVSWYQQTPGQGLQFLFEYFSETQRNKGNFPGRFSGRQFSNSRSEMNVSTLELGDSALYLCASSLSRPEGYEQYFGPGTRLTVT.

The chain employs TRBV12-3 or TRBV12-4 and TRBJ2-2; D may match TRBD1 or TRBD2 (6 bases each). CDR3 length: 15 residues. Trimming took 3 bases from V and 3 from J, leaving 11 bases between them. The CDR3 loop is CASSFEGGYTGELFF. CDR3 nucleotide sequence: TGTGCCAGCAGTTTCGAGGGGGGATACACCGGGGAGCTGTTTTTT.

This clonotype has just one count. As DNA, the CDR3 is TGTGCCACCAGTGTAACAGTTCAAGGTGAGCAGTTCTTC. Translation gives CATSVTVQGEQFF. V gene TRBV24-1 combines with J gene TRBJ2-1; no definite D call. The CDR3 has 13 amino acids. V was clipped by 5 bases and J by 9 bases, with 13 bases between them. Germline V gene data show CDR1 as KGHDR and CDR2 as SFDVKD.

V is TRBV7-6 and J is TRBJ2-7; TRBD1 matches at 9 bases. CDR1 and CDR2 from the germline V gene are SGHVS and FNYEAQ. V lost 1 base to trimming and J lost 4 bases; unmatched junction nucleotides: 5. This CDR3 comprises 15 residues. The CDR3 DNA sequence: TGTGCCAGCAGCTTAGATCCGGGGACAGGGTACGAGCAGTACTTC. Translation gives CASSLDPGTGYEQYF.

This clonotype was observed a handful of times. The chain carries TRBV27 and TRBJ1-2; D is ambiguous. V was clipped by 3 bases and J by 3 bases, with 14 bases between them. Germline V gene sequence: CDR1 MNHEY, CDR2 SMNVEV (reference sequence). The CDR3 sequence is 15 residues long. CDR3: CASSFQGNYDYGYTF. In DNA form, the CDR3 reads TGTGCCAGCAGTTTTCAAGGCAACTACGACTATGGCTACACCTTC.

The chain employs TRBV14 and TRBJ1-1, with D perhaps matching TRBD1 (6 bases). Germline V CDR1 and CDR2: SGHDN, FVKESK. The CDR3 contains 15 residues. Trimming cost V 0 bases and J 3 bases, with 11 bases left between them. CDR3 amino acids: CASSQEYRADTEAFF. The CDR3 nucleotides read TGTGCCAGCAGCCAAGAATACAGGGCGGACACTGAAGCTTTCTTT. Using reference TRBV14 and TRBJ1-1 for the parts outside the CDR3, the full variable domain is EAGVTQFPSHSVIEKGQTVTLRCDPISGHDNLYWYRRVMGKEIKFLLHFVKESKQDESGMPNNRFLAERTGGTYSTLKVQPAELEDSGVYFCASSQEYRADTEAFFGQGTRLTVV.

The chain carries TRBV5-1 and TRBJ2-2, with 12 bases matching TRBD2. In germline, CDR1 is SGHRS, CDR2 YFSETQ. Trimming cost V 4 bases and J 7 bases; bases outside gene matches: 5. This CDR3 has 15 amino acids. CDR3 protein: CASSPRLAGDGELFF. The CDR3, as DNA: TGCGCCAGCAGCCCCCGACTAGCGGGGGACGGGGAGCTGTTTTTT.

This clonotype was seen only once. The J gene is TRBJ2-1, the V gene TRBV6-5, with D maybe TRBD2 (6 bases). Germline CDR1 is MNHEY and CDR2 is SVGAGI. The ends were cut back, 5 bases at V and 7 bases at J, with 12 bases in the middle. This CDR3 is built from 13 residues. In nucleotides, the CDR3 is TGTGCCAGCAGTACCCGGACTATTAATGAGCAGTTCTTC. This translates into CASSTRTINEQFF.

This clonotype was found a few times. The rearrangement joins TRBV12-3 or TRBV12-4 to TRBJ2-5; TRBD1 agrees at 8 bases. V lost 5 bases to trimming and J lost 4 bases; unmatched junction nucleotides: 6. The length of the CDR3 is 14 residues. The chain's CDR3 is CASSRTGPSETQYF. The CDR3 DNA reads as TGTGCCAGCAGTAGGACAGGGCCTTCAGAGACCCAGTACTTC.

This clonotype came up a few times. This sequence joins TRBV24-1 and TRBJ1-1, with D hard to call. Per the germline V gene, CDR1 is KGHDR and CDR2 is SFDVKD. Trimming removed 8 bases from V and 8 bases from J, with 17 bases in between. CDR3 size: 13 residues. The CDR3 region is CATKAGEHQEAFF. The CDR3 bases are TGTGCCACCAAGGCCGGAGAGCATCAGGAAGCTTTCTTT.

V gene TRBV7-3 combines with J gene TRBJ2-1, with 8 bases that match TRBD1. The CDR3 spans 15 residues. Germline-derived CDR1 and CDR2 are SGHTA and FQGTGA. V lost 4 bases, J lost 6 bases, and 8 bases stayed unmatched. The CDR3 reads CASSWDGTGSNEQFF. The CDR3 DNA reads TGTGCCAGCAGCTGGGACGGGACAGGCTCCAATGAGCAGTTCTTC.

The CDR3 protein is CASTHGASDYNEQFF. The CDR3 bases are TGTGCCAGCACTCACGGGGCTAGCGACTACAATGAGCAGTTCTTC. J is TRBJ2-1 and V is TRBV7-9; a possible D gene is TRBD2 (6 bases). The CDR3 loop spans 15 amino acids. Germline CDR1 and CDR2: SEHNR and FQNEAQ (reference sequence). Trimming removed 7 bases from V and 3 bases from J, with 16 bases in between.

In its sample, this clonotype was seen a few times. The rearrangement uses TRBV13 and TRBJ2-7; D may be TRBD2 (5 bases). CDR1 and CDR2 (germline): PRHDT, FYEKMQ (reference sequence). Trimming shortened V by 6 bases and J by 2 bases, and 11 bases separated the two germline ends. The CDR3 totals 13 residues. CDR3 sequence reads: CASSVWRAYEQYF. CDR3 sequence (DNA): TGTGCCAGCAGTGTCTGGCGGGCCTACGAGCAGTACTTC.